This TCR beta chain was recovered during a study of T cell clones after liver transplantation. Turning to the study itself: A pre-transplant mixed lymphocyte reaction with TCRbeta sequencing defined graft-donor-reactive clones followed in post-transplant blood. Pre-transplant mixed lymphocyte reactions yielded third-party-reactive TCRbeta sequences as comparators for graft-donor-reactive sequences. Study-level findings and limits: A larger donor-reactive than third-party decline suggested partial antigen-specific deletion.

This clone has more than one count but fewer than ten. Its cognate antigen is unknown. Unstimulated PBMCs were sorted into CD3+CD4+ and CD3+CD8+ populations. The CDR3 spans 15 residues. Germline V gene data show CDR1 as SGHAT and CDR2 as FQNNGV. With 5 bases removed from V and 1 base from J, the gap between germline ends came to 12 bases. TCRdb keeps only in-frame clones here, not all; method: immunoSEQ multiplex PCR. This repertoire shows approximately 50,000 clones, roughly 70% found once; its top ten account for around 9.4%. This sequence was found in a human patient who received a liver transplant. Some T cells may trace back to the graft donor. The J gene is TRBJ1-5, the V gene TRBV11-2; D ambiguous. Sequencing used CD4+ T cells from blood, obtained approximately 54 months after liver transplant. The DNA of the CDR3 is TGTGCCAGCAGCGCGGGATCTAGGAGCAATCAGCCCCAGCATTTT. Its translation: CASSAGSRSNQPQHF.